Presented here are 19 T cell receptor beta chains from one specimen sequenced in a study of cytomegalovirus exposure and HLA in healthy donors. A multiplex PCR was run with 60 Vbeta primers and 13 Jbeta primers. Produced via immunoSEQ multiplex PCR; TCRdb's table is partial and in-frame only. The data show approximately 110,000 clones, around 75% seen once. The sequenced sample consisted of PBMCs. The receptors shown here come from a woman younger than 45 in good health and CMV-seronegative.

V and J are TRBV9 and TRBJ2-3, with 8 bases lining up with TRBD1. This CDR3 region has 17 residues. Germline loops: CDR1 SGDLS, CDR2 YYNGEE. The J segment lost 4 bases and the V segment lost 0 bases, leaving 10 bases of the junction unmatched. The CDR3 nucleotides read TGTGCCAGCAGCGTAGACCTCCGGACAGGGTTCTCAGATACGCAGTATTTT. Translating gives CASSVDLRTGFSDTQYF.

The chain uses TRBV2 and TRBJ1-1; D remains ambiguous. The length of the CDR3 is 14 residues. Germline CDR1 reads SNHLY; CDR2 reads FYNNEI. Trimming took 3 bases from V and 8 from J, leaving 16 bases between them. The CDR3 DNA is TGTGCCAGCAGTGAGGAAGAGGGTGTGACCGAAGCTTTCTTT. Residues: CASSEEEGVTEAFF.

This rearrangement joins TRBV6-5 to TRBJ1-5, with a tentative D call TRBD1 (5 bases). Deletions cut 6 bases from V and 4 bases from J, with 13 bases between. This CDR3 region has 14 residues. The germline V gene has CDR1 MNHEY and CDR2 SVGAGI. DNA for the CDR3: TGTGCCAGCAGCCGGGGGACGGTGAATCAGCCCCAGCATTTT. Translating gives CASSRGTVNQPQHF.

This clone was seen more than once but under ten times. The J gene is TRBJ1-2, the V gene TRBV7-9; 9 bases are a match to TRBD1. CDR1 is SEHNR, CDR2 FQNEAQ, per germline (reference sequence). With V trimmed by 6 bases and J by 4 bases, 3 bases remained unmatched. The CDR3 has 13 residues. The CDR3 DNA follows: TGTGCCAGCAGTTCGACAGGGGGCTATGGCTACACCTTC. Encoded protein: CASSSTGGYGYTF.

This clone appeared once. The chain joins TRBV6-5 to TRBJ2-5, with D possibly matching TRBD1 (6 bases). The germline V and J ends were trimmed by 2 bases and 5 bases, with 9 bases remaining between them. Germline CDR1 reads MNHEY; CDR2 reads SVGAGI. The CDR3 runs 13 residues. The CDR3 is CASSYAGVETQYF. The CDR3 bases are TGTGCCAGCAGTTACGCAGGGGTGGAGACCCAGTACTTC.

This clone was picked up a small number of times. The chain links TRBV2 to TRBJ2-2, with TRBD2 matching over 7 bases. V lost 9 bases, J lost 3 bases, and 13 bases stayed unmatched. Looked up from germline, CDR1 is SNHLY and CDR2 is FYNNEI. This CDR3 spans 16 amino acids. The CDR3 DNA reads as TGTGCCAGAGCGGGGACCTTTCAAGGGGACACCGGGGAGCTGTTTTTT. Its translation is CARAGTFQGDTGELFF.

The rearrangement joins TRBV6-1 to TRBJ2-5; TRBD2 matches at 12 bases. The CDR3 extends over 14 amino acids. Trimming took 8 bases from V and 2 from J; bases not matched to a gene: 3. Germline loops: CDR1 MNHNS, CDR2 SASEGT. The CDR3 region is CASATSGGQETQYF. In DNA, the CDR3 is TGTGCCAGCGCCACTAGCGGGGGGCAAGAGACCCAGTACTTC.

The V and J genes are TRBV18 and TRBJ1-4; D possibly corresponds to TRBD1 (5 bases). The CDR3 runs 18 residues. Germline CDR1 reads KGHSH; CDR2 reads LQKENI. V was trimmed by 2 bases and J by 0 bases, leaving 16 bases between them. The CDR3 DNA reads TGTGCCAGCTCACCATATCAGGTCGAGACAGCAACTAATGAAAAACTGTTTTTT. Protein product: CASSPYQVETATNEKLFF.

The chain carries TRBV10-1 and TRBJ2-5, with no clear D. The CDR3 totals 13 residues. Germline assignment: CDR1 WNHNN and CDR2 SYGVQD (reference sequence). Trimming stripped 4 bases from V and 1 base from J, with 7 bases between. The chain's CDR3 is CASSGQVQETQYF. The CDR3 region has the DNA TGCGCCAGCAGTGGCCAGGTCCAAGAGACCCAGTACTTC.

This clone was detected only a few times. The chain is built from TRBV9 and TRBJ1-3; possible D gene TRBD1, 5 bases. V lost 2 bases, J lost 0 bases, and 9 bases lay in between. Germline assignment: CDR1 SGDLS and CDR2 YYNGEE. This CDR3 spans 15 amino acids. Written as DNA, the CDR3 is TGTGCCAGCAGCGTTCAGGGTACCTCTGGAAACACCATATATTTT. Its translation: CASSVQGTSGNTIYF.

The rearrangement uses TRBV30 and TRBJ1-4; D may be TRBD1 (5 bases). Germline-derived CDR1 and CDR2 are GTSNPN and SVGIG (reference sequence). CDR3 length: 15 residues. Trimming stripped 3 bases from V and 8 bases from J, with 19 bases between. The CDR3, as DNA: TGTGCCTGGAGGGATGGTGGGGGGGTTGTGGAAAAACTGTTTTTT. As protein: CAWRDGGGVVEKLFF.

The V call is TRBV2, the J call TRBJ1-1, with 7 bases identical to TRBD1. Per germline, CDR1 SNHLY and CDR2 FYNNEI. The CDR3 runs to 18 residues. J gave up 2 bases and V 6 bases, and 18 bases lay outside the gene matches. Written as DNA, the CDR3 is TGTGCCAGCAGCCAAGCCCCAGCAGGGGGAATGATCAACACTGAAGCTTTCTTT. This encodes CASSQAPAGGMINTEAFF.

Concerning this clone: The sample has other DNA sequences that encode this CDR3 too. The CDR3 DNA reads TGTGCCAGCAGCTCCTACACTGAAGCTTTCTTT. Translating gives CASSSYTEAFF. This chain connects TRBV5-6 to TRBJ1-1; no clear D. Germline-derived CDR1 and CDR2 are SGHDT and YYEEEE. Trimming took off 3 bases at V and 3 bases at J, with 3 bases between the two ends. The CDR3 spans 11 residues.

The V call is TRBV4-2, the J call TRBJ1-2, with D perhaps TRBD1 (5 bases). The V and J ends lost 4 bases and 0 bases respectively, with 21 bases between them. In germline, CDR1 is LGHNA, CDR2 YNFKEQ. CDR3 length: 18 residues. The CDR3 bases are TGTGCCAGCAGCCCGCGGGGACCCTACGGGGGTTCTAACTATGGCTACACCTTC. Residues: CASSPRGPYGGSNYGYTF.

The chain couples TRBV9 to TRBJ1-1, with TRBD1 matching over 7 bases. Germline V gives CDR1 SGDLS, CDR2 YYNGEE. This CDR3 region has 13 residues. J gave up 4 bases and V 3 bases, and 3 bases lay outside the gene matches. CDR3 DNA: TGTGCCAGCAGCGGACAGGGAACCACTGAAGCTTTCTTT. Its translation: CASSGQGTTEAFF.

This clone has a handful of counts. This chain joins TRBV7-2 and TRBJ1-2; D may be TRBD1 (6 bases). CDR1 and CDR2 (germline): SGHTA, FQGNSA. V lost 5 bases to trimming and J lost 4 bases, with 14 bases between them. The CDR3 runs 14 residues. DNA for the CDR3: TGTGCCAGCAGCGCACAGGGCTTCCCCTATGGCTACACCTTC. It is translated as CASSAQGFPYGYTF.

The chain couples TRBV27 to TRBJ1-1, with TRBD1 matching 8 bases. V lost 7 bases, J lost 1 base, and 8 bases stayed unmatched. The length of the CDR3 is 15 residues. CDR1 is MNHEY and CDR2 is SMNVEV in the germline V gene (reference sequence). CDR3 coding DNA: TGTGCCAGCACACCGACAGGGGAGGGGAACACTGAAGCTTTCTTT. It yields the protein CASTPTGEGNTEAFF.

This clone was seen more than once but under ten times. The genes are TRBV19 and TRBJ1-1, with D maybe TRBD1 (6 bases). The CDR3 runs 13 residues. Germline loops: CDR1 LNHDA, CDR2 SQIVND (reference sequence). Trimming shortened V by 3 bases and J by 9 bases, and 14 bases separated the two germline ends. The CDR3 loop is CASSINGGQKAFF. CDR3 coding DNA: TGTGCCAGTAGTATCAATGGTGGACAGAAAGCTTTCTTT.

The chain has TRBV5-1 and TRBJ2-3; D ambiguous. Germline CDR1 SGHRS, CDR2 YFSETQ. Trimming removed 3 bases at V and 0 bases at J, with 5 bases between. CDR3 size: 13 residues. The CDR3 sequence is CASSSTSTDTQYF. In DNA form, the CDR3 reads TGCGCCAGCAGCTCCACTAGCACAGATACGCAGTATTTT.